The rows below give T cell receptor beta chains drawn from one sample of a study of blood T cells in healthy people across ages. TCRdb independently ran MiXCR on the 5' RACE reads; one entry per CDR3 protein. The sample lists around 940,000 distinct CDR3 sequences; 51% were seen once. The sample consisted of blood. Source of these receptors: a woman aged 60-75 years in good health. Each CDR3 is given without its conserved first and last residue. The order of the fields is CDR3 protein, J gene, V gene.

CDR3: SVSRDTFGEQF
J: TRBJ2-1
V: TRBV29-1

CDR3: AWSVHGNGYT
J: TRBJ1-2
V: TRBV30

CDR3: ASSQQAAQQY
J: .
V: TRBV14

CDR3: ASSLELPGDTQY
J: TRBJ2-3
V: TRBV28

CDR3: ASRRLSGTGGINEQY
J: .
V: TRBV7-8

CDR3: ASRLTEGPRAYEQY
J: TRBJ2-7
V: TRBV12-3/TRBV12-4

CDR3: ASSVVLGYSYEQY
J: TRBJ2-7
V: TRBV6-4

CDR3: ASSFGLAVHEQY
J: TRBJ2-7
V: TRBV7-2

CDR3: AWSVGMGPRGANEQY
J: TRBJ2-7
V: TRBV30

CDR3: ASSSQGHRGETQY
J: TRBJ2-5
V: TRBV7-2

CDR3: ASKGNQPQH
J: TRBJ1-5
V: TRBV28

CDR3: ASSFQDHWY
J: TRBJ2-7
V: TRBV28

CDR3: ASSPQGLSSYEQY
J: TRBJ2-7
V: TRBV27

CDR3: ASSQDVWGNQPQH
J: TRBJ1-5
V: TRBV3-1

CDR3: SAPIAGINEQY
J: .
V: TRBV20-1

CDR3: SAWTTDTQY
J: TRBJ2-3
V: TRBV20-1